These 11 T cell receptor beta chains came from one sample sequenced in a study of T cell repertoires in cytomegalovirus infection. MiXCR was run by TCRdb on the reads, yielding one entry per CDR3 protein. Found here are about 360,000 distinct CDR3 sequences, about a sixth of them singletons; the top ten hold approximately 10%. The sample comprised PBMCs. Receptors originate from a human donor in good health (CMV status not recorded). Some clones in this sample may be carry-over from other donors' samples.

The chain joins TRBV28 to TRBJ1-5; D uncertain. Germline loops: CDR1 MDHEN, CDR2 SYDVKM. V lost 4 bases and J 0 bases, leaving 4 bases between the germline ends. The length of the CDR3 is 13 residues. The CDR3 here is CASSSPSNQPQHF. CDR3 in DNA: TGTGCCAGCAGTTCACCTAGCAATCAGCCCCAGCATTTT.

This clonotype has just a few counts. This rearrangement joins TRBV12-3 or TRBV12-4 to TRBJ1-1; the D is unclear. CDR3 length equals 11 residues. Between the trimmed V and J ends, which lost 6 bases and 4 bases, there was a span of 6 bases. CDR3 nucleotide sequence: TGTGCCAGCAGAACGCGCACTGAAGCTTTCTTT. As protein: CASRTRTEAFF.

Details on this clonotype: A much larger clone lies one base from this, so it may be a read error. The V gene is TRBV7-6, the J gene TRBJ2-5, with a possible D match to TRBD1 (7 bases). The germline CDR1 and CDR2 sequences are SGHVS and FNYEAQ. The CDR3 totals 13 residues. CDR3 sequence reads: CVSSQGGVETQYF. As DNA, the CDR3 is TGTGTCAGCAGTCAGGGGGGAGTGGAGACCCAGTACTTC.

J is TRBJ2-5 and V is TRBV4-3; 12 bases match TRBD2. This CDR3 region has 17 residues. The germline V gene encodes CDR1 LGHNA and CDR2 YSLEER. The V gene end was trimmed by 3 bases and the J gene end by 5 bases; junction bases not matched to a gene: 10. The chain's CDR3 is CASSHDRLAGEGETQYF. In nucleotides, the CDR3 is TGCGCCAGCAGCCACGATCGACTAGCGGGAGAGGGGGAGACCCAGTACTTC.

This chain links TRBV6-2 or TRBV6-3 with TRBJ2-1; D uncertain. Trimming took 6 bases from V and 2 from J, leaving 17 bases between them. This CDR3 comprises 16 residues. Germline V lookup: CDR1 MNHEY, CDR2 SVGEGT. CDR3 sequence (DNA): TGTGCCAGCAGCCCTAGGGAAGACCCTCCCTACAATGAGCAGTTCTTC. Protein sequence: CASSPREDPPYNEQFF.

This chain joins TRBV20-1 and TRBJ2-6, with D perhaps TRBD1 (6 bases). With 4 bases removed from V and 0 bases from J, the gap between germline ends came to 13 bases. Germline V gives CDR1 DFQATT, CDR2 SNEGSKA (reference sequence). The CDR3 is made up of 16 amino acids. Here the CDR3 reads CSAKGGAGSGANVLTF. The CDR3 nucleotides are TGCAGTGCTAAAGGGGGTGCCGGCTCTGGGGCCAACGTCCTGACTTTC.

This clonotype was seen many times. The rearrangement joins TRBV4-3 to TRBJ2-7; possible D gene TRBD1, 6 bases. Germline lookup yields CDR1 LGHNA and CDR2 YSLEER. Trimming left V 5 bases short and J 2 bases short, with 22 bases between. The CDR3 is 17 residues long. The CDR3 nucleotides read TGCGCCAGCAGCTGGGACACGAGTTCAAGAGAGGCCTACGAGCAGTACTTC. Residues: CASSWDTSSREAYEQYF.

CDR3 amino acids: CASSLIERENTIYF. Written as DNA, the CDR3 is TGTGCCAGCAGTTTAATAGAGCGAGAAAACACCATATATTTT. The chain couples TRBV28 to TRBJ1-3; D is ambiguous. This CDR3 is built from 14 residues. Germline-derived CDR1 and CDR2 are MDHEN and SYDVKM. V was clipped by 2 bases and J by 6 bases, with 11 bases between them.

The chain joins TRBV6-1 to TRBJ2-7, with a tentative D call TRBD1 (6 bases). Between the trimmed V and J ends, which lost 5 bases and 3 bases, there was a span of 14 bases. Germline V gene data show CDR1 as MNHNS and CDR2 as SASEGT. This CDR3 contains 14 residues. CDR3 in DNA: TGTGCCAGCAGTTACGCAGGGGCTGGCTACGAGCAGTACTTC. The encoded protein is CASSYAGAGYEQYF.

V usage is TRBV7-2 and J usage is TRBJ1-2; unclear D gene. This CDR3 contains 14 residues. Germline V gene sequence: CDR1 SGHTA, CDR2 FQGNSA. Trimming shortened V by 5 bases and J by 4 bases, and 14 bases separated the two germline ends. The CDR3 bases are TGTGCCAGCAGCCCACTCCGTGACGCCTATGGCTACACCTTC. Translated, it gives CASSPLRDAYGYTF.

The table lists this clonotype with a few counts. The genes are TRBV7-9 and TRBJ2-1; unclear D gene. Trimming pared 5 bases from V and 10 bases from J, leaving 12 bases between. The CDR3 extends over 12 amino acids. Looked up from germline, CDR1 is SEHNR and CDR2 is FQNEAQ (reference sequence). This CDR3 reads CASSPLLWEQFF. The CDR3 DNA reads as TGTGCCAGCAGCCCCCTCTTGTGGGAGCAGTTCTTC.